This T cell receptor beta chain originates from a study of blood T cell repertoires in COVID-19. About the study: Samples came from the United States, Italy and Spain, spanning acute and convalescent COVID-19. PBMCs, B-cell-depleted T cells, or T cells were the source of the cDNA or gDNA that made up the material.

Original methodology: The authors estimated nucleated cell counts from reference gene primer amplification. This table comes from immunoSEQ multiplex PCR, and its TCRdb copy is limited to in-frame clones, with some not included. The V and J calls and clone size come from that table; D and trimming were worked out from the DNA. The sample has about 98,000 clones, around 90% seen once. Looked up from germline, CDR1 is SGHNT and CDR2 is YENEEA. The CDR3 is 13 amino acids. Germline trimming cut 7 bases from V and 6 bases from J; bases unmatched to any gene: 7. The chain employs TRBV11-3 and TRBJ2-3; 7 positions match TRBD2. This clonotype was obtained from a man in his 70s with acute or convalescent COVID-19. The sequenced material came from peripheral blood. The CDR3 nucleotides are TGTGCCAGCACCTCCACCGGGGGGGATACGCAGTATTTT. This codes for CASTSTGGDTQYF.